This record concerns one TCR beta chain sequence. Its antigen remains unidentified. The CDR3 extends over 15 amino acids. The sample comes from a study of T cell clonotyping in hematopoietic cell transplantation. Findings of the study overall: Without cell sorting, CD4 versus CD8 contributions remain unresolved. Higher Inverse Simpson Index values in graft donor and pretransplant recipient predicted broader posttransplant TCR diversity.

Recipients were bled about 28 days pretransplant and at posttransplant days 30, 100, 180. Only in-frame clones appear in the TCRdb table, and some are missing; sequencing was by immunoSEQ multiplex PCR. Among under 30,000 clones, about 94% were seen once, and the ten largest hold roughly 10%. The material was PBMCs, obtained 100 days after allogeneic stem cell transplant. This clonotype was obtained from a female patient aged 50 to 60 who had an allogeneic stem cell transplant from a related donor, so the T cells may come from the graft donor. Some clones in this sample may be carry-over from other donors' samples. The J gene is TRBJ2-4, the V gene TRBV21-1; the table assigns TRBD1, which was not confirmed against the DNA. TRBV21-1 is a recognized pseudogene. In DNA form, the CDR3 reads TGTGCCAGCAGCAATGAAGACAGGTCAAAAAACATTCAGTACTTC. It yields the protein CASSNEDRSKNIQYF.